These 6 T cell receptor beta chains share one sample of origin, sequenced in a study of graft-versus-host responses after intestinal transplantation. Researchers placed approximately 200,000 CFSE-labeled responder cells in culture with approximately 200,000 irradiated, violet-dye-labeled stimulator cells. Data came from immunoSEQ multiplex PCR; TCRdb stores just in-frame clones and leaves some out. The sample lists 23,000 or so clones; less than 40% were seen once. The input for sequencing was alloreactive CD8+ T cells from a mixed lymphocyte reaction culture, taken before intestinal transplant. Subset: CFSE-low proliferating T cells sorted from approximately six-day pre-transplant mixed lymphocyte reaction (GvH or HvG direction). The receptors shown here come from a human patient who received an intestinal transplant.

The V call is TRBV12-5, the J call TRBJ1-1; D may be TRBD1 (5 bases). This CDR3 has 12 amino acids. V was shortened by 5 bases and J by 6 bases, with 10 bases between the two germline ends. Germline lookup yields CDR1 LGHNT and CDR2 FRNRAP. The CDR3 DNA reads TGTGCTAGTGGTCCGGGGGATCCTGAAGCTTTCTTT. This sequence encodes CASGPGDPEAFF.

The V gene is TRBV4-1, the J gene TRBJ1-5; D uncertain. The CDR3 is 19 residues long. CDR1 and CDR2 from the germline V gene are MGHRA and YSYEKL. Trimming left V 3 bases short and J 0 bases short, with 21 bases between. The DNA for the CDR3 is TGCGCCAGCAGCCACGTTTCGTCTGGCGGAAAAGTTAGCAATCAGCCCCAGCATTTT. Translating gives CASSHVSSGGKVSNQPQHF.

This clone showed up just a few times. The V gene is TRBV11-2, the J gene TRBJ2-7; D is possibly TRBD1 or TRBD2 (5 bases each). Between the trimmed V and J ends, which lost 1 base and 5 bases, there was a span of 18 bases. The CDR3 covers 16 residues. Per germline, CDR1 SGHAT and CDR2 FQNNGV. The CDR3 coding sequence is TGTGCCAGCAGCTTAGGAGGAGGTGAAGGGGCCGACGAGCAGTACTTC. Amino acids: CASSLGGGEGADEQYF.

The chain has TRBV4-1 and TRBJ2-7, with D tentatively TRBD1 or TRBD2 (5 bases each). Germline-derived CDR1 and CDR2 are MGHRA and YSYEKL. This CDR3 is built from 15 residues. The ends were cut back, 3 bases at V and 6 bases at J, with 18 bases in the middle. Here the CDR3 reads CASSQLGDGWVEQYF. CDR3 nucleotides: TGCGCCAGCAGCCAGCTCGGGGACGGTTGGGTCGAGCAGTACTTC.

This clone was seen a few times. This chain uses TRBV5-1 with TRBJ2-1; 14 nucleotides align to TRBD2. The CDR3 length is 15 residues. V was clipped by 4 bases and J by 8 bases; unmatched bases: 5. The germline V gene encodes CDR1 SGHRS and CDR2 YFSETQ. CDR3 bases: TGCGCCAGCAGCCCGGGACTAGCGGGAGAAGATGAGCAGTTCTTC. Translating it yields CASSPGLAGEDEQFF.

This clone was recorded a few times. This chain joins TRBV7-3 and TRBJ1-1; weak D call: TRBD1 (5 bases). CDR1 and CDR2 (germline): SGHTA, FQGTGA. V dropped 5 bases and J dropped 3 bases, with 13 bases sitting between them. This CDR3 region has 14 residues. This CDR3 is CASSPRGGDTEAFF. The CDR3 nucleotides read TGTGCCAGCAGCCCCCGGGGGGGTGACACTGAAGCTTTCTTT.